This TCR beta chain comes out of a study of post-analysis software for immune sequencing data (dated by TCRdb to 2013 to 2016). Regarding the complete study: Disease courses on record covered relapsing-remitting, secondary progressive and progressive-relapsing multiple sclerosis, though some patients had no subtype annotation. The patient repertoires were compared against fewer than twelve previously published healthy control repertoires obtained from donors aged about 6 to 27 years. A subset of samples was prepared in parallel using single-end sample barcoding, then pooled and co-amplified after Illumina adapter ligation. Paper-wide results and their limitations: The multiple sclerosis patient group was slightly younger than the control group. Roughly 5 TRBV segments, including TRBV5-6, TRBV5-1 and TRBV20-1, were significantly more frequent in patients than controls. Direct clustering with F measure showed strong co-clustering of samples prepared in the same batch, prompting a batch-effect correction. Multiple sclerosis patients had significantly lower normalized Chao1 diversity than controls, a result that suggests substantial peripheral T-cell clonal expansion.

Trimming costs V 4 bases and J 0 bases, and their ends lie 11 bases apart. CDR3 length: 16 amino acids, cysteine to phenylalanine. The DNA shown is the 48-base CDR3, in frame from base 1. CDR1 and CDR2, looked up from the germline V gene, are SGHRS and YFSETQ. To demonstrate the VDJtools post-analysis software, the study profiled TCR beta repertoires from the peripheral blood of about a dozen young patients with multiple sclerosis. Multiple sclerosis patients were children and adolescents aged about 6 to 16 years. With respect to this clonotype: No antigen is known for it. Base quality data are lacking; no much larger clone is found one base away.

The receptor library was made with PCR. For sequencing, an Illumina HiSeq 2500 was employed. To reduce PCR and sequencing biases, unique molecular identifiers were built into the TCR beta cDNA libraries. About 500,000 cDNA molecules were obtained for every 1 to 10 million input T cells, so each molecule roughly corresponded to one T cell. The same protocol used for the earlier healthy control dataset was applied to prepare and sequence the patient libraries. Within a given batch, samples were prepared together, multiplexed and sequenced on the same HiSeq lane. In the source study's methods: Raw barcoded reads were processed with MIGEC, and single-read molecular identifier groups were discarded before consensus assembly and CDR3 extraction. Clonotype tables were post-analysed with VDJtools, and diversity was normalized by down-sampling all datasets to the smallest sample size. Repertoire overlap clustering matched CDR3 amino acid but not nucleotide sequences to correct batch-related cross-sample contamination. TCRdb reworked the public reads: Q25 trimming with fastp, MiXCR clone assembly, productive beta chains retained. Rows matching on CDR3 protein sequence are summarized as one entry with the most common DNA and genes. The authors' filters were not applied to this entry. The sample yields approximately 260,000 distinct CDR3 sequences; 36% were counted once. Of the sample, more than 4% falls within the top ten clones.

This receptor chain uses TRBV5-1 and TRBJ2-6, with the D gene tentatively TRBD1 or TRBD2, based on 5 matching bases in each. The sample taken for sequencing was blood. This sequence was found in a girl between 10 and 17 years old with multiple sclerosis. The DNA is as follows: TGCGCCAGCAGCCGGGGACGGGCCTCTGGGGCCAACGTCCTGACTTTC. It is translated as CASSRGRASGANVLTF.